This T cell receptor beta chain was identified during a study of radiotherapy plus CTLA-4 blockade in lung cancer. Study as a whole: The study recorded objective responses in approximately 19% of patients and disease control in 31%.

V was clipped by 6 bases and J by 6 bases, with 15 bases between them. The CDR3 totals 14 residues. The V gene's germline CDR1 is MNHNS and CDR2 SASEGT. TCRdb keeps only in-frame clones here, not all; method: immunoSEQ multiplex PCR. The sample has some 49,000 clones; roughly 85% are singletons. Comments on this clone: Its antigen remains unknown.

Study-wide points: The best prediction of response reportedly came from early blood T cell clone dynamics, with interferon-beta. Some TCR clones had been derived from tumors. These clones expanded in peripheral blood after radiotherapy plus ipilimumab.

The receptor was derived from a human donor with non-small cell lung cancer whose response to radiotherapy plus ipilimumab could not be evaluated. The chain couples TRBV6-1 to TRBJ1-5, with D perhaps TRBD1 (6 bases). Sequencing used peripheral blood, obtained from a patient treated with radiotherapy plus ipilimumab. In DNA, the CDR3 is TGTGCCAGCAGGAGAGGGGGGGCTGGTCAGCCCCAGCATTTT. It encodes CASRRGGAGQPQHF.